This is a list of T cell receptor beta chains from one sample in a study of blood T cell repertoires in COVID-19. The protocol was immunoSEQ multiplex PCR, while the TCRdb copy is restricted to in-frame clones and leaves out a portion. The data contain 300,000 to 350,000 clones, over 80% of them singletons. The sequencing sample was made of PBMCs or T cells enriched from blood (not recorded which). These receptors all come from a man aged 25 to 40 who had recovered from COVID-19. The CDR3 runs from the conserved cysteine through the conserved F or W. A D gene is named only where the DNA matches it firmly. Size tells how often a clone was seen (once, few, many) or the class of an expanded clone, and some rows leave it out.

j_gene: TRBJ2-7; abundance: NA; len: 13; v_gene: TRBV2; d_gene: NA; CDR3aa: CASRKTTGSEQYF; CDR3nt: TGTGCCAGCAGAAAGACTACTGGATCCGAGCAGTACTTC
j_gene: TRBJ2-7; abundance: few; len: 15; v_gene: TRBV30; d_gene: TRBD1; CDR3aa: CAWRKKGQSSYEQYF; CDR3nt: TGTGCCTGGAGGAAGAAGGGACAGAGCTCCTACGAGCAGTACTTC
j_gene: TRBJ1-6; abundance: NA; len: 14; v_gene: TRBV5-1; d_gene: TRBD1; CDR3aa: CASSSRTGNSPLHF; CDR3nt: TGCGCCAGCAGCTCGCGGACAGGGAATTCACCCCTCCACTTT
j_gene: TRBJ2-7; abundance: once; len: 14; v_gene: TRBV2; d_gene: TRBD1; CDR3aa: CASRTGTGNYEQYF; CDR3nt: TGTGCCAGCAGGACCGGGACAGGCAACTACGAGCAGTACTTC
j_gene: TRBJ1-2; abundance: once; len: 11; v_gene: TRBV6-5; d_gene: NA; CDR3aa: CASRARDGYTF; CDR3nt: TGTGCCAGCAGAGCCAGGGATGGCTACACCTTC
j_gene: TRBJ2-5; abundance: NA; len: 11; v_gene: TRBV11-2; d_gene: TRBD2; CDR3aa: CASTGGKTQYF; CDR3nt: TGTGCCAGCACGGGGGGAAAGACCCAGTACTTC
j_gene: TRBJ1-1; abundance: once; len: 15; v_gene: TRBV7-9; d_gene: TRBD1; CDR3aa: CASRPGQGGMVEAFF; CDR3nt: TGTGCCAGCAGGCCTGGACAGGGAGGAATGGTTGAAGCTTTCTTT
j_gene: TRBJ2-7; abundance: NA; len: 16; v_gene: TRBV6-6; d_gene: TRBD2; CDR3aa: CASSSAGLAEGYEQYF; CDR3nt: TGTGCCAGCAGTTCTGCGGGACTAGCGGAAGGCTACGAGCAGTACTTC
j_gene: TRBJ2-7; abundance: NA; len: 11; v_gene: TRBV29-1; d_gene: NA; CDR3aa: CSVVLESEQYF; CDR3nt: TGCAGCGTTGTGTTGGAGTCCGAGCAGTACTTC
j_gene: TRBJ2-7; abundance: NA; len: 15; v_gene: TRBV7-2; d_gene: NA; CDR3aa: CASSLVERSSYEQYF; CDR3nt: TGTGCCAGCAGCTTGGTTGAGAGGAGCTCCTACGAGCAGTACTTC
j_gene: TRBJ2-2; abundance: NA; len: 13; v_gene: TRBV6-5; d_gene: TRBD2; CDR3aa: CASGLASTGELFF; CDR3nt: TGTGCCAGCGGACTAGCGTCCACCGGGGAGCTGTTTTTT
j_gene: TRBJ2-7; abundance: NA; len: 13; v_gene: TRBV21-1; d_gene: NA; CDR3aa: CASSKETGYEQYF; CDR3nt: TGTGCCAGCAGCAAAGAGACAGGGTACGAGCAGTACTTC
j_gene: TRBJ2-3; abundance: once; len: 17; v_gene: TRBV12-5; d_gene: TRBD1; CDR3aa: CASGLTYRGRDTDTQYF; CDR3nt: TGTGCTAGTGGTTTGACATACAGGGGGCGCGACACAGATACGCAGTATTTT
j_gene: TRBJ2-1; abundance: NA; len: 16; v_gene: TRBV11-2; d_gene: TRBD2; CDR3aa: CASSLLAGGFDNEQFF; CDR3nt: TGTGCCAGCAGCTTGCTAGCGGGGGGCTTCGACAATGAGCAGTTCTTC
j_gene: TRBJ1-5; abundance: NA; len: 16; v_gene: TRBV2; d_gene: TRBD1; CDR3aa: CASRDRDRYSNQPQHF; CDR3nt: TGTGCCAGCAGAGATCGGGACAGATATAGCAATCAGCCCCAGCATTTT
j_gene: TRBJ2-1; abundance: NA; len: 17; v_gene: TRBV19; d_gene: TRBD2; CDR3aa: CASSIPLAGGSYNEQFF; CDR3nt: TGTGCCAGTAGTATACCGCTAGCGGGGGGATCCTACAATGAGCAGTTCTTC
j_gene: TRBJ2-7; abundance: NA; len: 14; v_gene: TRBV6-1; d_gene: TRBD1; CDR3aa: CASRGQGTLDEQYF; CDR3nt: TGTGCCAGCAGGGGACAGGGAACGCTCGACGAGCAGTACTTC
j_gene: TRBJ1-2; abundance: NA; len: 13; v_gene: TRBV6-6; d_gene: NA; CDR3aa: CASARDNNYGYTF; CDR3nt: TGTGCCAGCGCCCGGGACAATAACTATGGCTACACCTTC
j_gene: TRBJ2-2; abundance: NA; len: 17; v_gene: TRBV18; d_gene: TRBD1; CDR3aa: CASSPPLMTGFTGELFF; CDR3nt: TGTGCCAGCTCACCCCCACTAATGACAGGGTTCACCGGGGAGCTGTTTTTT
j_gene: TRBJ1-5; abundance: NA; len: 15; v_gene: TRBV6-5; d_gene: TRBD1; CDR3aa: CASILGQGAGQPQHF; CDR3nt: TGTGCCAGCATCCTGGGACAGGGGGCTGGTCAGCCCCAGCATTTT
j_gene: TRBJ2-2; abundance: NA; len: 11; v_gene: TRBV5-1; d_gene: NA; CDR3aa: CASSLPGELFF; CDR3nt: TGCGCCAGCAGCCTACCCGGGGAGCTGTTTTTT
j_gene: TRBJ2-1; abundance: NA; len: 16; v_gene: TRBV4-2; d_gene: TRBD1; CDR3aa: CASSQGLWDRGHEEFF; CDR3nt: TGTGCCAGCAGCCAGGGTCTCTGGGACAGGGGGCATGAGGAGTTCTTC
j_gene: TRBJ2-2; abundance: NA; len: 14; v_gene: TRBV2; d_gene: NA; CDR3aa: CASRGRGNTGELFF; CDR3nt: TGTGCCAGCAGGGGGCGGGGGAACACCGGGGAGCTGTTTTTT
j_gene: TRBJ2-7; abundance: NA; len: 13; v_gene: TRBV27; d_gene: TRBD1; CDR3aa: CASRRDREYEQYF; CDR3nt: TGTGCCAGCCGCCGGGACAGGGAGTACGAGCAGTACTTC
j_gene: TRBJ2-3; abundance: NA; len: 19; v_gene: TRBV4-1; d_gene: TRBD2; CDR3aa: CASSQDMGLADGGADTQYF; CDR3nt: TGCGCCAGCAGCCAAGATATGGGACTAGCGGACGGGGGCGCAGATACGCAGTATTTT
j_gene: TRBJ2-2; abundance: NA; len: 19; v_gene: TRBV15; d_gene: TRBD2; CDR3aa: CATTPTSGGSVRGTGELFF; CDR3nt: TGTGCCACCACCCCGACTAGCGGGGGGTCGGTACGGGGCACCGGGGAGCTGTTTTTT
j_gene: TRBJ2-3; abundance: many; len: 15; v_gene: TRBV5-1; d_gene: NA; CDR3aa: CASSPGVLVENTQYF; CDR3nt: TGCGCCAGCAGCCCCGGTGTTCTTGTCGAAAATACGCAGTATTTT